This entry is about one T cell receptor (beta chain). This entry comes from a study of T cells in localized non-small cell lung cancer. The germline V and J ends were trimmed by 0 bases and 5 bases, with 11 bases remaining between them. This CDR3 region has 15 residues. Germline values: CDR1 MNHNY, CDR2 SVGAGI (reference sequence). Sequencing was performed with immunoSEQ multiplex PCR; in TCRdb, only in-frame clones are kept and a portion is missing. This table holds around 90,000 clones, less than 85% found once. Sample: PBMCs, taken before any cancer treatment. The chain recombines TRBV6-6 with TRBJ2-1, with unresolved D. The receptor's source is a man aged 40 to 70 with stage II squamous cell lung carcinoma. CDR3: CASSYSNYRNNEQFF. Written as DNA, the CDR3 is TGTGCCAGCAGTTACTCGAACTACCGGAACAATGAGCAGTTCTTC.